The rows below give T cell receptor beta chains drawn from one sample of a study of shared clonotypes between healthy human individuals. Here immunoSEQ multiplex PCR was the method, and the copy in TCRdb shows in-frame clones only, minus some. The repertoire holds about 2 million clones, with about 95% as singletons. Sequences were obtained from naive CD8+ T cells sorted from blood. These receptors all come from a man younger than 35 in good health. Each CDR3 is given with its conserved first and last residue. D genes are given only for firm matches. The size of a clone is reported for some rows only, either as once, few or many, or as a class for expanded clones.

TRBD1	TRBV5-3	TRBJ1-5	once	CARSPTRGTDQPQHF	TGTGCCAGAAGCCCAACCAGGGGGACGGATCAGCCCCAGCATTTT
TRBD1	TRBV10-3	TRBJ1-2	.	CAISEDRGYGYTF	TGTGCCATCAGTGAGGACAGGGGATATGGCTACACCTTC
.	TRBV30	TRBJ2-5	.	CAWSGGDRTQYF	TGTGCCTGGAGTGGAGGGGACCGGACCCAGTACTTC
.	TRBV30	TRBJ1-2	once	CAWRLSSAGTLMGYTF	TGTGCCTGGAGACTTAGTTCTGCCGGGACGTTAATGGGCTACACCTTC
.	TRBV9	TRBJ1-2	.	CASSDNQGNYGYTF	TGTGCCAGCAGCGACAATCAGGGGAACTATGGCTACACCTTC
.	TRBV2	TRBJ1-4	.	CASSVRGTGEKLFF	TGTGCCAGCAGTGTGCGGGGGACGGGTGAAAAACTGTTTTTT
TRBD2	TRBV27	TRBJ2-7	.	CASSLGGLAGEQYF	TGTGCCAGCAGTTTAGGAGGACTAGCGGGCGAGCAGTACTTC
TRBD1	TRBV2	TRBJ2-7	.	CASKTGQGAAYEQYF	TGTGCCAGCAAAACCGGGCAGGGGGCTGCCTACGAGCAGTACTTC
.	TRBV14	TRBJ2-7	.	CASSLTAYYEQYF	TGTGCCAGCAGCTTGACAGCCTACTACGAGCAGTACTTC
.	TRBV10-2	TRBJ2-1	.	CASRPGLYNEQFF	TGCGCCAGCAGACCGGGACTCTACAATGAGCAGTTCTTC
.	TRBV7-9	TRBJ2-3	once	CASSDRRGRTDTQYF	TGTGCCAGCAGCGATCGCCGGGGCCGCACAGATACGCAGTATTTT
.	TRBV11-2	TRBJ2-7	.	CASSHGPLEQYF	TGTGCCAGCAGCCACGGACCTCTCGAGCAGTACTTC
TRBD2	TRBV13	TRBJ2-7	.	CASSLRGTSHYEQYF	TGTGCCAGCAGCCTCCGCGGGACTAGCCACTACGAGCAGTACTTC
TRBD2	TRBV13	TRBJ2-1	.	CASSSGLADYNEQFF	TGTGCCAGCAGCTCCGGACTAGCGGATTACAATGAGCAGTTCTTC
TRBD1	TRBV5-4	TRBJ1-2	.	CASSFDRGLGYTF	TGTGCCAGCAGCTTTGACAGGGGGCTTGGCTACACCTTC
.	TRBV5-1	TRBJ1-4	once	CASSLALATNEKLFF	TGCGCCAGCAGCTTGGCCCTTGCAACTAATGAAAAACTGTTTTTT
.	TRBV27	TRBJ2-7	.	CASSSRRSAYEQYF	TGTGCCAGCAGTTCAAGACGTAGCGCCTACGAGCAGTACTTC
.	TRBV5-4	TRBJ2-3	.	CASSLGQGGITDTQYF	TGTGCCAGCAGCTTAGGGCAGGGAGGCATTACAGATACGCAGTATTTT
TRBD2	TRBV27	TRBJ2-7	.	CASSFYRGNRTSGLRSYEQYF	TGTGCCAGCAGTTTTTACAGAGGTAACCGGACTAGCGGGCTACGCTCCTACGAGCAGTACTTC